Listed here are 9 T cell receptor beta chains from one sample, sequenced in a study of T cell repertoires in aging, cancer and after chemotherapy. Rearranged V-D-J TRB sequences were amplified with a mixed TRB-A/B primer pool. MiXCR, applied by TCRdb to the multiplex PCR reads, yields one record per CDR3 protein. Counted here are 13,000 or so distinct CDR3 sequences, about a quarter occurring once; the ten biggest clones make up over 45%. The template was genomic DNA from peripheral blood, not RNA. Input material: blood. The receptors derive from a human donor in good health.

The V call is TRBV5-5, the J call TRBJ1-4, with 9 bases aligning to TRBD1. Trimming cost V 0 bases and J 13 bases; bases outside gene matches: 1. The germline V gene encodes CDR1 SGHKS and CDR2 YYEKEE (reference sequence). The length of the CDR3 is 12 residues. The CDR3 bases are TGTGCCAGCAGCTTGGACAGGGGGCTACTGTTTTTT. It is translated as CASSLDRGLLFF.

The chain uses TRBV5-1 and TRBJ2-2; TRBD2 aligns across 15 bases. V dropped 0 bases and J dropped 5; count of bases not matched to a gene: 8. This CDR3 has 19 amino acids. Germline V gene data show CDR1 as SGHRS and CDR2 as YFSETQ. CDR3: CASSLGRTSGGARTGELFF. CDR3 in DNA: TGCGCCAGCAGCTTGGGCCGGACTAGCGGGGGGGCTCGGACCGGGGAGCTGTTTTTT.

The chain joins TRBV7-6 to TRBJ1-1; 10 positions agree with TRBD1. There are 14 residues in the CDR3. The V gene end was trimmed by 1 base and the J gene end by 8 bases; junction bases not matched to a gene: 4. Germline V CDR1 and CDR2: SGHVS, FNYEAQ. CDR3 sequence reads: CASSLGQGAREAFF. In DNA form, the CDR3 reads TGTGCCAGCAGCTTAGGACAGGGGGCTAGAGAAGCTTTCTTT.

CDR3 sequence (DNA): TGTGCCAGTAGTATGAGCTTCGGGGGGGCGAGGGCCGGGGAGCTGTTTTTT. Amino acids: CASSMSFGGARAGELFF. This chain uses TRBV19 with TRBJ2-2, with TRBD2 matching over 8 bases. CDR3 length: 17 residues. CDR1 is LNHDA, CDR2 SQIVND, per germline (reference sequence). The ends lost 3 bases at V and 6 bases at J; junction bases unmatched: 12.

V is TRBV12-3 or TRBV12-4 and J is TRBJ1-2; D gene uncertain. V lost 3 bases, J lost 5 bases, and 13 bases lay in between. The CDR3 totals 14 residues. The CDR3 sequence: CASSLDARIYGYTF. CDR3 DNA sequence: TGTGCCAGCAGTTTGGATGCGAGAATTTATGGCTACACCTTC.

By its share, this clonotype is medium-sized (0.01 to 0.1%). The J gene is TRBJ1-4, the V gene TRBV30, with TRBD1 matching 9 bases. Germline V gene data show CDR1 as GTSNPN and CDR2 as SVGIG (reference sequence). There are 13 residues in the CDR3. J lost 7 bases, V lost 4 bases, and 4 bases had no gene match. CDR3 protein: CAWTQGAGEKLFF. The CDR3 region has the DNA TGTGCCTGGACACAGGGGGCTGGTGAAAAACTGTTTTTT.

On this clonotype: At one boundary the junction diverges from the germline segment, which might be a read error. This rearrangement joins TRBV4-3 to TRBJ2-1; D remains ambiguous. The V gene's germline CDR1 is LGHNA and CDR2 YSLEER. CDR3 length: 14 residues. The CDR3 DNA follows: TGTGCCAGCAGCCATTCAGGAAGCTACAATGAGCAGTTCTTC. Its protein product is CASSHSGSYNEQFF.

This clonotype was seen only once. The chain recombines TRBV5-1 with TRBJ1-1; D gene unclear. The V end was cut by 0 bases, the J end by 1 base, with 7 bases between. Germline V gene sequence: CDR1 SGHRS, CDR2 YFSETQ. The CDR3 has 14 amino acids. In DNA, the CDR3 is TGCGCCAGCAGCTTGGTACGTGAGAACACTGAAGCTTTCTTT. Its protein product is CASSLVRENTEAFF.

This clonotype has more than one count but fewer than ten. This chain connects TRBV12-3 or TRBV12-4 to TRBJ2-5, with a possible D match to TRBD2 (6 bases). Between the trimmed V and J ends, which lost 1 base and 1 base, there was a span of 13 bases. This CDR3 region has 16 residues. The CDR3 region is CASSLGGAGIQETQYF. CDR3 nucleotides: TGTGCCAGCAGTTTAGGCGGGGCGGGGATCCAAGAGACCCAGTACTTC.